This TCR beta chain comes out of a study of shared clonotypes between healthy human individuals. The CDR3 loop spans 16 amino acids. CDR1 SGHTA and CDR2 FQGNSA come from the germline V gene. The ends were cut back, 5 bases at V and 6 bases at J, with 19 bases in the middle. Study-level results: Larger estimated richness was generally recorded for naive subsets relative to memory subsets.

When replicate PCRs were run on sorted subsets, they used 150 to 250 ng DNA, 30,000 to 35,000 T cell genomes. Using immunoSEQ multiplex PCR, the repertoire was profiled, and TCRdb retains in-frame clones only, with some absent. The repertoire holds about a million clones, with roughly 72% as singletons. Points on this clone: Its antigen remains unknown.

The sequencing sample was made of memory CD4+ T cells sorted from blood. Subset noted: CD45RA-negative fraction. This chain joins TRBV7-2 and TRBJ2-2; D is perhaps TRBD2 (5 bases). The clonotype was recovered from a man in his late teens or twenties in good health. Here the CDR3 DNA reads TGTGCCAGCAGCCTTAGGGTGGGGATGGGAGCCGGGGAGCTGTTTTTT. Amino acid sequence: CASSLRVGMGAGELFF.